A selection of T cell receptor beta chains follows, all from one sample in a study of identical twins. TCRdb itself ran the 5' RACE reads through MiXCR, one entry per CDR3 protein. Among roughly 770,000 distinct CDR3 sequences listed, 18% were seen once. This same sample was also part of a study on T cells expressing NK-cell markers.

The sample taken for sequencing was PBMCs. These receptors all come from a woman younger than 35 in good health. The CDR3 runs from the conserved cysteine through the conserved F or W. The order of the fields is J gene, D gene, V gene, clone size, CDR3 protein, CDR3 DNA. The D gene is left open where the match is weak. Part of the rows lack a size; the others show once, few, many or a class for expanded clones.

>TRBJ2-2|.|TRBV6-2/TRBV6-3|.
CASSLRQPTGELFF
TGTGCCAGCAGCTTACGACAGCCGACCGGGGAGCTGTTTTTT
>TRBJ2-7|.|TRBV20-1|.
CSASRDQYSEQYF
TGCAGTGCTAGCCGGGACCAGTATAGCGAGCAGTACTTC
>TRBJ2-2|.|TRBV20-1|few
CSATDVDMSGELFF
TGCAGTGCTACAGACGTGGACATGTCCGGGGAGCTGTTTTTT
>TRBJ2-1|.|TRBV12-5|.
CASGLASYNEQFF
TGTGCTAGTGGTTTAGCCTCTTACAATGAGCAGTTCTTC
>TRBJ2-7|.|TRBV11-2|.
CASSPPSSLAREQYF
TGTGCCAGCAGCCCACCCTCCTCACTGGCCCGCGAGCAGTACTTC
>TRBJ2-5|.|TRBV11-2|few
CASAEGETQYF
TGTGCCAGCGCCGAGGGAGAGACCCAGTACTTC
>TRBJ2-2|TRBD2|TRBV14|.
CASSRLAGPTGELFF
TGTGCCAGCAGCCGGCTAGCGGGGCCCACCGGGGAGCTGTTTTTT
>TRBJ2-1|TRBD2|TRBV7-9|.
CASSLGGLADYNEQFF
TGTGCCAGCAGCTTAGGGGGACTAGCGGACTACAATGAGCAGTTCTTC
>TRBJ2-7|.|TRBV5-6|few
CASSFGSNYEQYF
TGTGCCAGCAGCTTCGGCAGCAACTACGAGCAGTACTTC
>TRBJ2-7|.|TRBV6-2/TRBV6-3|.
CASNPGLTSYEQYF
TGTGCCAGCAATCCGGGACTGACATCCTACGAGCAGTACTTC